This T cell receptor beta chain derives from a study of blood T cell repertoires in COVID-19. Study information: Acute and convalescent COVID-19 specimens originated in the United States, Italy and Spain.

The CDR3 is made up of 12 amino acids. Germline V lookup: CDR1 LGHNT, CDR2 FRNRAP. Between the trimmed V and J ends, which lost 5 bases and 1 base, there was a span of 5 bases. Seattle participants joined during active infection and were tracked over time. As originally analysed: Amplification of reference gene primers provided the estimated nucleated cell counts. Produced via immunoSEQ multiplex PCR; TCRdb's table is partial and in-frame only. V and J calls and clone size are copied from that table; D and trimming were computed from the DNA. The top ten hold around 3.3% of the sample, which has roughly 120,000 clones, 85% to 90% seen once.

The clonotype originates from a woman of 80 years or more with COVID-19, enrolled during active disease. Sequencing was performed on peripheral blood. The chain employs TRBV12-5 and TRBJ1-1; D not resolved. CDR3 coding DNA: TGTGCTAGTGGTGAAGCGAACACTGAAGCTTTCTTT. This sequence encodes CASGEANTEAFF. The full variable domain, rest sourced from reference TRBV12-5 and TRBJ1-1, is DARVTQTPRHKVTEMGQEVTMRCQPILGHNTVFWYRQTMMQGLELLAYFRNRAPLDDSGMPKDRFSAEMPDATLATLKIQPSEPRDSAVYFCASGEANTEAFFGQGTRLTVV.